The 16 T cell receptor beta chains below all came from one sample that was sequenced in a study of blood T cell repertoires in COVID-19 (TCRdb year 2020). Library construction relied on the immunoSEQ multiplex PCR assay. In its TCRdb copy, this immuneACCESS table keeps in-frame sequences only and misses some clones. Where compared with another copy, unresolved V genes explain less than half of these, and the others have no known cause. The sample records 300,000 to 450,000 clones, roughly 86% of which are singletons. The biggest ten clones account for around 1.3% of the sample. The source material was PBMCs or T cells enriched from blood (not recorded which). All receptors derive from a man between 25 and 39 years old who had recovered from COVID-19.

V usage is TRBV9 and J usage is TRBJ2-1; the match to TRBD2 covers 8 bases. The CDR3 totals 14 residues. Trimming removed 7 bases from V and 4 bases from J; junction bases left unmatched: 7. Germline V CDR1 and CDR2: SGDLS, YYNGEE. The CDR3 DNA sequence: TGTGCCAGCGGCCCCTCGGGGGGGTACAATGAGCAGTTCTTC. Its protein is CASGPSGGYNEQFF. Full variable domain (remainder filled in from reference TRBV9 and TRBJ2-1): DSGVTQTPKHLITATGQRVTLRCSPRSGDLSVYWYQQSLDQGLQFLIQYYNGEERAKGNILERFSAQQFPDLHSELNLSSLELGDSALYFCASGPSGGYNEQFFGPGTRLTVL.

The chain combines TRBV7-2 with TRBJ1-6; D unresolved. V was pared by 1 base and J by 10 bases, with 8 bases between. Germline assignment: CDR1 SGHTA and CDR2 FQGNSA. The CDR3 extends over 13 amino acids. The CDR3 is CASSLGGRSPLHF. In DNA, the CDR3 is TGTGCCAGCAGCTTAGGTGGGAGGTCACCCCTCCACTTT.

This chain uses TRBV2 with TRBJ1-1, with a weak D call TRBD1 (5 bases). Germline lookup yields CDR1 SNHLY and CDR2 FYNNEI. Trimming cost V 9 bases and J 2 bases, with 16 bases left between them. The CDR3 sequence is 14 residues long. The CDR3 DNA reads TGTGCCAGAACTCGTCGGGGGTTTAACACTGAAGCTTTCTTT. It codes for CARTRRGFNTEAFF.

The gene calls are TRBV11-2 and TRBJ1-2; the D is unclear. The germline CDR1 and CDR2 sequences are SGHAT and FQNNGV. The V gene lost 4 bases and the J gene lost 4 bases, with 7 bases spanning the gap. The CDR3 loop spans 12 amino acids. This CDR3 is CASSSESYGYTF. Here the CDR3 DNA reads TGTGCCAGCAGCTCCGAGTCCTATGGCTACACCTTC.

J is TRBJ1-6 and V is TRBV5-1; 10 bases match TRBD1. CDR3 length equals 14 residues. In germline, CDR1 is SGHRS, CDR2 YFSETQ. V dropped 4 bases and J dropped 10; count of bases not matched to a gene: 5. The CDR3 region has the DNA TGCGCCAGCAGCACGGACAGGGGGGGGTCACCCCTCCACTTT. Encoded protein: CASSTDRGGSPLHF.

V is TRBV9 and J is TRBJ1-1; 7 nucleotides match TRBD1. The V and J ends lost 1 base and 1 base, in that order; junction bases with no gene match: 4. CDR1 and CDR2 (germline): SGDLS, YYNGEE. The CDR3 spans 15 residues. The chain's CDR3 is CASSVQGDANTEAFF. For the CDR3, the DNA is TGTGCCAGCAGCGTACAGGGGGACGCGAACACTGAAGCTTTCTTT.

The chain joins TRBV30 to TRBJ1-1; D gene unclear. Per the germline V gene, CDR1 is GTSNPN and CDR2 is SVGIG (reference sequence). Trimming shortened V by 3 bases and J by 11 bases, and 16 bases separated the two germline ends. The CDR3 runs to 12 residues. This CDR3 reads CAWSEYSVRAFF. CDR3 DNA sequence: TGTGCCTGGAGCGAATATAGCGTTCGGGCTTTCTTT.

The chain combines TRBV3-1 (or the pseudogene TRBV3-2) with TRBJ2-5, with D possibly TRBD2 on 6 matching bases. This CDR3 has 16 amino acids. Trimming cost V 1 base and J 3 bases, with 15 bases left between them. Germline V gene lookup returns CDR1 LGHDT and CDR2 YNNKEL (reference sequence). The DNA for the CDR3 is TGTGCCAGCAGCCAAGGGCTACTAGCTACTAAAGAGACCCAGTACTTC. Translation gives CASSQGLLATKETQYF.

Worth noting for this clone: A junction end diverges from the germline sequence, so it may reflect a read error. The rearrangement uses TRBV7-7 and TRBJ2-3, with TRBD2 matching 9 bases. This CDR3 contains 19 residues. CDR1 and CDR2 (germline): SSHAT, FNYEAQ (reference sequence). CDR3: CASSFHPTVAGGPSDTQYF. As DNA, the CDR3 is TGTGCTAGCAGCTTCCATCCCACCGTGGCGGGGGGGCCATCAGATACGCAGTATTTT.

This chain connects TRBV7-9 to TRBJ1-4; 9 nucleotides align to TRBD1. Looked up from germline, CDR1 is SEHNR and CDR2 is FQNEAQ (reference sequence). The V gene end was trimmed by 5 bases and the J gene end by 4 bases; junction bases not matched to a gene: 8. The CDR3 is 16 amino acids. This CDR3 is CASSEQGAVYNEKLFF. CDR3 nucleotides: TGTGCCAGCAGCGAACAGGGGGCGGTTTATAATGAAAAACTGTTTTTT.

The V call is TRBV12-5, the J call TRBJ2-1; 7 bases fit TRBD2. After removal of 6 bases from V and 8 bases from J, the junction contained 7 bases not matched to a gene. Germline CDR1 LGHNT, CDR2 FRNRAP. The CDR3 covers 13 residues. The CDR3 region has the DNA TGTGCTAGTGGCCGTAGGGAGGGGCATGAGCAGTTCTTC. Residues: CASGRREGHEQFF.

This clone was found once. The chain employs TRBV9 and TRBJ1-4; the match to TRBD1 covers 9 bases. Germline V gene data show CDR1 as SGDLS and CDR2 as YYNGEE. This CDR3 is built from 15 residues. Losses at the gene ends were 4 bases for V and 7 bases for J; bases not matched to a gene: 8. The CDR3 is CASSLGTGKTEKLFF. CDR3 bases: TGTGCCAGCAGCCTCGGGACAGGGAAAACTGAAAAACTGTTTTTT.

The gene calls are TRBV6-2 or TRBV6-3 and TRBJ1-2; D might be TRBD1 (6 bases). The CDR3 spans 13 residues. V dropped 4 bases and J dropped 7 bases, with 13 bases sitting between them. The germline V gene has CDR1 MNHEY and CDR2 SVGEGT. The CDR3 loop is CASSFTGYSGYTF. For the CDR3, the DNA is TGTGCCAGCAGTTTTACAGGGTACAGTGGCTACACCTTC.

This clone has only one observation. This chain joins TRBV7-9 and TRBJ2-4; D perhaps matches TRBD1 (6 bases). V dropped 6 bases and J dropped 2 bases, with 14 bases sitting between them. The CDR3 totals 15 residues. CDR1 is SEHNR, CDR2 FQNEAQ, per germline (reference sequence). The CDR3 loop reads CASSPQGQTKNIQYF. The CDR3 nucleotides read TGTGCCAGCAGTCCGCAGGGACAAACCAAAAACATTCAGTACTTC.

This clone was found a few times. The chain couples TRBV19 to TRBJ1-6; D is unresolved. The germline V gene has CDR1 LNHDA and CDR2 SQIVND (reference sequence). This CDR3 region has 14 residues. V gave up 8 bases and J gave up 10 bases, with 18 bases separating them. The CDR3 DNA is TGTGCCAGTCGGGAATATCGAGGGTTATCACCCCTCCACTTT. Translating it yields CASREYRGLSPLHF.

The chain links TRBV5-5 to TRBJ1-1; D possibly corresponds to TRBD1 (6 bases). Germline CDR1 reads SGHKS; CDR2 reads YYEKEE (reference sequence). The CDR3 has 14 residues. V was clipped by 0 bases and J by 7 bases, with 13 bases between them. The CDR3 nucleotides are TGTGCCAGCAGCTTGGCCTGGGGGCTCGGTGAAGCTTTCTTT. Its protein is CASSLAWGLGEAFF. The complete variable domain, with remaining parts taken from reference TRBV5-5 and TRBJ1-1, reads DAGVTQSPTHLIKTRGQQVTLRCSPISGHKSVSWYQQVLGQGPQFIFQYYEKEERGRGNFPDRFSARQFPNYSSELNVNALLLGDSALYLCASSLAWGLGEAFFGQGTRLTVV.